These T cell receptor beta chains were read from a single sample in a study of T cells in Graves' hyperthyroidism and ophthalmopathy. TCRdb itself ran the multiplex PCR reads through MiXCR, one entry per CDR3 protein. The sample has about 840,000 distinct CDR3 sequences, over 35% seen once; the top ten hold about 8.9%. The sample consisted of blood. Receptor source: a man between 18 and 29 years old with Graves' hyperthyroidism. Both conserved end residues are part of each CDR3. The D gene is left open where the match is weak. Part of the rows lack a size; the others show once, few, many or a class for expanded clones.

d_call | clone_size | j_call | v_call | cdr3_nt | cdr3_aa
. | few | TRBJ2-2 | TRBV12-3/TRBV12-4 | TGTGCCAGCAGTTACCCCGTGGGCACCGGGGAGCTGTTTTTT | CASSYPVGTGELFF
. | many | TRBJ2-7 | TRBV7-9 | TGTGCCAGCAGCCGACGGGACCGTGACTCCTACGAGCAGTACTTC | CASSRRDRDSYEQYF
. | many | TRBJ2-7 | TRBV7-9 | TGTGCCAGCAGCTTCGACAGGACTTCCTACGAGCAGTACTTC | CASSFDRTSYEQYF
. | once | TRBJ1-1 | TRBV4-2 | TGTGCCAGCAGCCAAGAACCGGAGGGGGACACTGAAGCTTTCTTT | CASSQEPEGDTEAFF
. | many | TRBJ1-2 | TRBV2 | TGTGCCAGCAGTCGTTGGACAGTACCCCCAGGAGGCTACACCTTC | CASSRWTVPPGGYTF
. | . | TRBJ1-2 | TRBV10-2 | TGCGCCAGCAGGGATATCCATCCTGGAGGGACTAATGGCTACACCTTC | CASRDIHPGGTNGYTF
. | . | TRBJ1-2 | TRBV5-1 | TGCGCCAGCAGATCGGGTTCGGGGGGGACGGGCCGTGGCTACACCTTC | CASRSGSGGTGRGYTF
. | . | TRBJ1-6 | TRBV4-1 | TGCGCCAGCAGCCGCGAATATTCACCCCTCCACTTT | CASSREYSPLHF
TRBD2 | . | TRBJ2-5 | TRBV14 | TGTGCCAGCAGCCAAGTGCTAGCGGGAACCTCCACCCAGTACTTC | CASSQVLAGTSTQYF
. | few | TRBJ1-1 | TRBV7-9 | TGTGCCAGCAGCTCCGGGGTCTTGGGGTACACTGAAGCTTTCTTT | CASSSGVLGYTEAFF
. | . | TRBJ1-2 | TRBV7-9 | TGTGCCAGCAGTCGCGGGGGAAGCTCCTACACCTTC | CASSRGGSSYTF
TRBD1 | . | TRBJ2-7 | TRBV7-2 | TGTGCCAGCAGCCCGACGACAGGGTTTTCCTACGAGCAGTACTTC | CASSPTTGFSYEQYF
TRBD1 | few | TRBJ2-7 | TRBV20-1 | TGCAGTGCAACCGGGACAGGGGACGAGCAGTACTTC | CSATGTGDEQYF
TRBD1 | . | TRBJ2-2 | TRBV2 | TGTGCCAGCAGTTTTGACAGGGGGCTAGGAACCGGGGAGCTGTTTTTT | CASSFDRGLGTGELFF
. | few | TRBJ1-1 | TRBV5-6 | TGTGCCAGCAGCTCGGGATTCGGGGACACTGAAGCTTTCTTT | CASSSGFGDTEAFF
TRBD1 | many | TRBJ1-1 | TRBV2 | TGTGCCAGCAGTGCCGCGGGACAGGGAAGTGTAGCTTTCTTT | CASSAAGQGSVAFF
. | . | TRBJ1-5 | TRBV7-8 | TGTGCCAGCAGTTTGTCCCCTTTTAATCAGCCCCAGCATTTT | CASSLSPFNQPQHF
TRBD2 | . | TRBJ2-5 | TRBV7-9 | TGTGCCAGCAGCCCTTTGCGGGGGGGCAGTCTCGGGACCCAGTACTTC | CASSPLRGGSLGTQYF
. | . | TRBJ1-2 | TRBV15 | TGTGCCACCAGCAGAGATGGTCAGACTAGGGTTGGCTACACCTTC | CATSRDGQTRVGYTF
. | . | TRBJ2-7 | TRBV6-1 | TGTGCCAGCAGTTCCCTGTGGAACGAGCAGTACTTC | CASSSLWNEQYF
. | once | TRBJ2-7 | TRBV6-1 | TGTGCCAGCGCCGACAGTCCCTACGAGCAGTACTTC | CASADSPYEQYF
TRBD1 | many | TRBJ1-1 | TRBV7-9 | TGTGCCAGCAGCACCCCGACAGGGGTTGGCACTGAAGCTTTCTTT | CASSTPTGVGTEAFF
TRBD1 | . | TRBJ1-2 | TRBV11-2 | TGTGCCAGCAGCGCAGACGGGGACAGAAACTATGGCTACACCTTC | CASSADGDRNYGYTF
TRBD1 | . | TRBJ1-5 | TRBV19 | TGTGCCAGTAGTATCGTAGAGGGGGCACCCAATCAGCCCCAGCATTTT | CASSIVEGAPNQPQHF
. | few | TRBJ1-4 | TRBV6-5 | TGTGCCAGCAGTGGCGTAGTTGCAACTAATGAAAAACTGTTTTTT | CASSGVVATNEKLFF
. | many | TRBJ2-7 | TRBV15 | TGTGCCACCAGCAGAGATCCCGAGGGGCCAGAGCAGTACTTC | CATSRDPEGPEQYF
. | . | TRBJ1-6 | TRBV15 | TGTGCCACCAGCAGAGTTGGCGGGACCGAGACATGTTCACCCCTCCACTTT | CATSRVGGTETCSPLHF
TRBD1 | . | TRBJ2-3 | TRBV9 | TGTGCCAGCAGCTCCACGGACAGGGGTGTTTATACGCAGTATTTT | CASSSTDRGVYTQYF
. | . | TRBJ2-5 | TRBV7-2 | TGTGCCAGCAGCTTAGGGGGGAGGGGGCAAGAGACCCAGTACTTC | CASSLGGRGQETQYF
. | few | TRBJ2-2 | TRBV5-1 | TGCGCCAGCAGCTTGGAGGCACACACCGGGGAGCTGTTTTTT | CASSLEAHTGELFF
TRBD1 | . | TRBJ1-1 | TRBV25-1 | TGTGCCAGCAGCATAACCCGGACAGGGGGGCACACTGAAGCTTTCTTT | CASSITRTGGHTEAFF
TRBD1 | many | TRBJ2-5 | TRBV7-2 | TGTGCCAGCAGCGGGACAGGGGAAGAGACCCAGTACTTC | CASSGTGEETQYF
TRBD1 | . | TRBJ1-2 | TRBV13 | TGTGCCAGCAGTTCCGATGGACAGGTAGAAGGCTACACCTTC | CASSSDGQVEGYTF
. | many | TRBJ1-6 | TRBV7-9 | TGTGCCAGCAGCCCGAACCACCATAATTCACCCCTCCACTTT | CASSPNHHNSPLHF
. | few | TRBJ1-5 | TRBV4-1 | TGCGCCAGCAGCCAATGGGACATAAATCAGCCCCAGCATTTT | CASSQWDINQPQHF
TRBD1 | many | TRBJ1-4 | TRBV7-8 | TGTGCCAGCAGCTCGACGATCGGGACAGTGAGTGAAAAACTGTTTTTT | CASSSTIGTVSEKLFF
TRBD1 | many | TRBJ1-2 | TRBV10-2 | TGCGCCAGCGGTGGGGCAGGGGGCTTTCGTGGCTACACCTTC | CASGGAGGFRGYTF
TRBD1 | . | TRBJ1-5 | TRBV19 | TGTGCCAGTAGTCTATCCGGGACAGGGGATAGCAATCAGCCCCAGCATTTT | CASSLSGTGDSNQPQHF
. | . | TRBJ2-6 | TRBV29-1 | TGCAGTGCTAAAGGGGACGGGTCTGGGGCCAACGTCCTGACTTTC | CSAKGDGSGANVLTF
. | many | TRBJ1-1 | TRBV4-1 | TGCGCCAGCAGCCAAGCCGGGGCGAACACTGAAGCTTTCTTT | CASSQAGANTEAFF
TRBD1 | . | TRBJ1-4 | TRBV5-1 | TGCGCCAGCAGCCCTAACTCCGGGACAGGGATTGAAAAACTGTTTTTT | CASSPNSGTGIEKLFF
TRBD1 | many | TRBJ1-4 | TRBV7-2 | TGTGCCAGCAGTAGACCGGGACAGACTAATGAAAAACTGTTTTTT | CASSRPGQTNEKLFF
. | many | TRBJ1-1 | TRBV24-1 | TGTGCCACCAGTGATAGGGAAACTGAAGCTTTCTTT | CATSDRETEAFF
TRBD2 | . | TRBJ2-2 | TRBV2 | TGTGCCAGCAGGGGACTAAAATACACCGGGGAGCTGTTTTTT | CASRGLKYTGELFF
. | few | TRBJ2-7 | TRBV20-1 | TGCAGTGCTAGAGATGGGGCGGGACAGAGCCCCTACGAGCAGTACTTC | CSARDGAGQSPYEQYF
TRBD1 | . | TRBJ2-5 | TRBV9 | TGTGCCAGCAGCCACTTAGCACCAGGGACAGGGGTAGAGACCCAGTACTTC | CASSHLAPGTGVETQYF
TRBD1 | once | TRBJ1-1 | TRBV10-3 | TGTGCCACCGGGACAGGGGCCGCTGAAGCTTTCTTT | CATGTGAAEAFF
. | many | TRBJ1-2 | TRBV6-5 | TGTGCCAGCAGTTCCGACAGTTACAAGGTGAACACCTTC | CASSSDSYKVNTF
. | few | TRBJ1-6 | TRBV7-3 | TGTGCCAGCAGCTTGGTACAGGGTGCTTCACCCCTCCACTTT | CASSLVQGASPLHF
. | many | TRBJ1-1 | TRBV29-1 | TGCAGCGCCGACGGGGGCCGGACTGAAGCTTTCTTT | CSADGGRTEAFF